The sequence of this TCR beta chain was determined in a study of T cells after yellow fever vaccination. By 5'RACE template switching, TCR cDNA was produced, with a universal primer site and UMIs added in the process. TCRdb processed the 5' RACE reads anew with MiXCR; each CDR3 protein has one entry. The data contain hundreds of thousands of distinct CDR3 sequences, around 3.6% of them seen just once; the ten biggest clones take up roughly a quarter. The V and J ends lost 4 bases and 8 bases, in that order; junction bases with no gene match: 6. The CDR3 spans 14 residues. The germline V gene encodes CDR1 LNHNV and CDR2 YYDKDF (reference sequence).

The specimen comprised PBMCs, sampled on the day of the yellow fever booster vaccination. J is TRBJ1-4 and V is TRBV15, with 8 bases matching TRBD1. The sequence derives from a man aged 18 to 30 who received the YFV17D yellow fever vaccine. The CDR3 loop is CATSTRTGNEKLFF. Written as DNA, the CDR3 is TGTGCCACCAGCACCCGGACAGGGAACGAAAAACTGTTTTTT.